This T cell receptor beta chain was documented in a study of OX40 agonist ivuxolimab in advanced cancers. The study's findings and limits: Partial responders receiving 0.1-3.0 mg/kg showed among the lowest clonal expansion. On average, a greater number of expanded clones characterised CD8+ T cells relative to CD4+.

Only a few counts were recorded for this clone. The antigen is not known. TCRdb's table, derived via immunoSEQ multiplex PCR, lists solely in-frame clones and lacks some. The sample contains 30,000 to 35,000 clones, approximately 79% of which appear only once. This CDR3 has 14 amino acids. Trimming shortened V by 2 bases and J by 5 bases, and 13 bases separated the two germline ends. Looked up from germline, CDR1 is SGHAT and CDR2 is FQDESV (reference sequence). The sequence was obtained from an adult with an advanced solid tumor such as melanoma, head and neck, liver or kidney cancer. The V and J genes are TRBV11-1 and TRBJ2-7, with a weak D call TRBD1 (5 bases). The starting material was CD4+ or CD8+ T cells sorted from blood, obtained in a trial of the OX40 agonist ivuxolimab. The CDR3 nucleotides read TGTGCCAGCAGCTTATCCCCGGACAATGACGAGCAGTACTTC. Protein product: CASSLSPDNDEQYF.